The clone carrying this T cell receptor beta chain was counted between two and nine times. The sample belongs to a study of regulatory T cells in long-lasting Graves disease. V dropped 7 bases and J dropped 10 bases, with 20 bases sitting between them. Germline CDR1 is LGHNT and CDR2 is FRNRAP. The length of the CDR3 is 15 residues. Time point meaning: persistent/refractory GD, antithyroid drugs over 5 years with positive TRAb. RNA from PBMCs was the source of the TCR library. Building the TCR beta libraries relied on iRepertoire HTBI primers, and CDR3 regions underwent Arm-PCR. MiXCR was run by TCRdb on the multiplex PCR reads, yielding one entry per CDR3 protein. The sample has roughly 700,000 distinct CDR3 sequences, around 32% seen once.

V and J are TRBV12-5 and TRBJ1-6; no clear D. Sequencing used peripheral blood mononuclear cells (PBMCs), obtained when the disease was refractory, from a patient treated with antithyroid drugs. The receptor was derived from a female donor with Graves disease. DNA for the CDR3: TGTGCTAGTGACTCCGTGAATGGGATAGGATCACCCCTCCACTTT. Encoded protein: CASDSVNGIGSPLHF.